This T cell receptor (beta chain) originates from a study of cytomegalovirus exposure and HLA in healthy donors. Study in general: It was reported in a later analysis that the roughly 120 validation repertoires used the same platform as the approximately 670 first-cohort repertoires. Whole-study findings and limits: The study flagged approximately 180 TCR beta chains as cytomegalovirus-associated. The TCR clusters that emerged in the first cohort tended, a later analysis found, to co-occur in the 120 or so validation repertoires. Many donors carried some public TCRs, although rarity characterized most TCR sequences.

Method: immunoSEQ multiplex PCR; TCRdb's copy keeps in-frame clones and lacks some. The table lists roughly 350,000 clones, just over 85% of them singletons. CDR1 is SGDLS and CDR2 is YYNGEE in the germline V gene. V trimming: 4 bases; J trimming: 0 bases; junction bases outside the gene matches: 1. The CDR3 consists of 15 residues. For this clone: Its target is not known. Other DNA sequences in the same sample also yield this CDR3.

The chain links TRBV9 to TRBJ2-1, with 10 bases aligning to TRBD2. This sequence was found in a woman under 30 in good health and CMV-seronegative. The sequencing sample was made of PBMCs. The DNA for the CDR3 is TGTGCCAGCAGCCCTAGCGGGAGCTCCTACAATGAGCAGTTCTTC. Translating it yields CASSPSGSSYNEQFF.